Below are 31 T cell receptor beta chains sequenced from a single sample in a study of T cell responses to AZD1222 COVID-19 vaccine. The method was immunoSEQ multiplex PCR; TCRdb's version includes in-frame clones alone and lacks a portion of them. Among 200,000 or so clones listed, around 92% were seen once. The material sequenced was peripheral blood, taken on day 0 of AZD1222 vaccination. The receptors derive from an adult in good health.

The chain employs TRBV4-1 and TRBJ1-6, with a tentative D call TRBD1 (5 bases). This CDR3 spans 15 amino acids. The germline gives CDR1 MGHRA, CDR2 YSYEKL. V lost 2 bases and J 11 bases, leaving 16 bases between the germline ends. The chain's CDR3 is CASSQNIGRAPPLHF. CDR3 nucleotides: TGCGCCAGCAGCCAAAACATCGGCAGGGCGCCACCCCTCCACTTT.

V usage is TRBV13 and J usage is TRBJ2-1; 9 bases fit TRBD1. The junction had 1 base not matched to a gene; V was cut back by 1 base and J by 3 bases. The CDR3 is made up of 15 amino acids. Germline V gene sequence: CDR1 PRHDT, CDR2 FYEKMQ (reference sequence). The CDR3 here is CASSLVGQGYNEQFF. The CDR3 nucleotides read TGTGCCAGCAGCTTAGTGGGACAGGGCTACAATGAGCAGTTCTTC.

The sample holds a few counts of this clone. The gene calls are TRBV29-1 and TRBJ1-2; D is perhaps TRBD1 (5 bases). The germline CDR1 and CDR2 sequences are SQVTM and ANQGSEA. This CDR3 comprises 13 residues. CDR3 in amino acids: CSAPRQGDYGYTF. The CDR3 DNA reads TGCAGTGCCCCGCGGCAAGGGGACTATGGCTACACCTTC.

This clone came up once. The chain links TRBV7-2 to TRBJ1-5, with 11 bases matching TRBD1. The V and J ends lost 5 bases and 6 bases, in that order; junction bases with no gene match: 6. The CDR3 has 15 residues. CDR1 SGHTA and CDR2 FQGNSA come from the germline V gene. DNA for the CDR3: TGTGCCAGCAGCCCCGGACAGGGGGCTGTTCAGCCCCAGCATTTT. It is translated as CASSPGQGAVQPQHF.

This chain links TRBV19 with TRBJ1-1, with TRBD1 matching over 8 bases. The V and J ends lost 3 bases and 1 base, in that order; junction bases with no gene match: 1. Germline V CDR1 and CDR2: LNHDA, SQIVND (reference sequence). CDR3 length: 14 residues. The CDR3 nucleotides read TGTGCCAGTAGTATCGACAGGGGGAACACTGAAGCTTTCTTT. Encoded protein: CASSIDRGNTEAFF. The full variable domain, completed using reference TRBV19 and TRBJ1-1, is DGGITQSPKYLFRKEGQNVTLSCEQNLNHDAMYWYRQDPGQGLRLIYYSQIVNDFQKGDIAEGYSVSREKKESFPLTVTSAQKNPTAFYLCASSIDRGNTEAFFGQGTRLTVV.

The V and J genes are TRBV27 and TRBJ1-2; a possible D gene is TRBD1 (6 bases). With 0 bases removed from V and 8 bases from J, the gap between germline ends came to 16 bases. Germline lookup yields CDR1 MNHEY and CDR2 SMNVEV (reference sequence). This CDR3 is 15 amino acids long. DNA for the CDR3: TGTGCCAGCAGTTTATCGCCGGGACAAGTTCGAGGCTACACCTTC. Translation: CASSLSPGQVRGYTF.

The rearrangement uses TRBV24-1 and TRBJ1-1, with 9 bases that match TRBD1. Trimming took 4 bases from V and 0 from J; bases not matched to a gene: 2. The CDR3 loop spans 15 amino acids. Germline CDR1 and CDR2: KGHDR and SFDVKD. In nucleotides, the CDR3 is TGTGCCACCAGTGAGGGGACAGGGTTGAACACTGAAGCTTTCTTT. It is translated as CATSEGTGLNTEAFF.

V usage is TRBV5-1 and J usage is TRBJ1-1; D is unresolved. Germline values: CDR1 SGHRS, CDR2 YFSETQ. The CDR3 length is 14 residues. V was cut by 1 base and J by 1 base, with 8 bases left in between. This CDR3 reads CASSLQRGNTEAFF. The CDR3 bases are TGCGCCAGCAGCTTGCAGCGGGGGAACACTGAAGCTTTCTTT.

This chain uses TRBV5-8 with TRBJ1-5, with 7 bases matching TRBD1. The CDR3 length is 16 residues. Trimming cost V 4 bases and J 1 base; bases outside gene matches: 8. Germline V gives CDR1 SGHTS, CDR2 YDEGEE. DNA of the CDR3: TGTGCCAGCAGCCCACAGGGGTTTTGGAGCAATCAGCCCCAGCATTTT. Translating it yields CASSPQGFWSNQPQHF.

The CDR3: CASSFRVGNTEAFF. CDR3 sequence (DNA): TGTGCCAGCAGTTTTCGGGTTGGGAACACTGAAGCTTTCTTT. The rearrangement uses TRBV6-2 or TRBV6-3 and TRBJ1-1; D not resolved. This CDR3 is built from 14 residues. V was trimmed by 4 bases and J by 1 base, leaving 10 bases between them. Germline V gene data show CDR1 as MNHEY and CDR2 as SVGEGT.

The CDR3: CASSLEPLGGYTF. CDR3 sequence (DNA): TGTGCCAGCTCACTGGAGCCGCTCGGGGGCTACACCTTC. The chain links TRBV18 to TRBJ1-2; no reliable D call. V was pared by 4 bases and J by 8 bases, with 14 bases between. Germline lookup yields CDR1 KGHSH and CDR2 LQKENI. CDR3 size: 13 residues.

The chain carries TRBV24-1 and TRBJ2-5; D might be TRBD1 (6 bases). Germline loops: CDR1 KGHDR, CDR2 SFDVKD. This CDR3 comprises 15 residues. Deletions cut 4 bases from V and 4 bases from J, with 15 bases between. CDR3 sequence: CATSDPGQGRETQYF. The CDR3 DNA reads TGTGCCACCAGTGACCCGGGGCAGGGGAGAGAGACCCAGTACTTC.

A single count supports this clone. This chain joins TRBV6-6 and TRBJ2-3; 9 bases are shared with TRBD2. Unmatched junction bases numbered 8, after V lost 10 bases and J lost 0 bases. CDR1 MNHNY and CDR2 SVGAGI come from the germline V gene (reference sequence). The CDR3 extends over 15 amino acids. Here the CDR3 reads CATHLAGPSTDTQYF. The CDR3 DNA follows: TGTGCCACCCACCTAGCGGGGCCTAGCACAGATACGCAGTATTTT.

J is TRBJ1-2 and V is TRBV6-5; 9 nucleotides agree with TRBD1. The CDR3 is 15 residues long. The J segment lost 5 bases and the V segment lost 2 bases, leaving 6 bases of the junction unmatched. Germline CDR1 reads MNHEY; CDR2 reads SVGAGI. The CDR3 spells CASSYTGTGLYGYTF. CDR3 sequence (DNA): TGTGCCAGCAGTTACACCGGGACAGGGTTATATGGCTACACCTTC.

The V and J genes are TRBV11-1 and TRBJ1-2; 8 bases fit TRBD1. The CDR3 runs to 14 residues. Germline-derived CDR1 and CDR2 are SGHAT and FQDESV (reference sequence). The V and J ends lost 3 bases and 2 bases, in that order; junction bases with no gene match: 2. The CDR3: CASSFRGQNYGYTF. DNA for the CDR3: TGTGCCAGCAGCTTCAGGGGGCAAAACTATGGCTACACCTTC.

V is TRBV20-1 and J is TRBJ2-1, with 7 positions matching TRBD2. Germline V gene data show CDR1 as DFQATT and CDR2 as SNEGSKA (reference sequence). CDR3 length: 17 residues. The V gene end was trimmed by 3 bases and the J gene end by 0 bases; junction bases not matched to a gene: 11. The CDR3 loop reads CSASVPGGSTSYNEQFF. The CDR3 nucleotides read TGCAGTGCTAGTGTCCCGGGGGGTTCCACCTCCTACAATGAGCAGTTCTTC.

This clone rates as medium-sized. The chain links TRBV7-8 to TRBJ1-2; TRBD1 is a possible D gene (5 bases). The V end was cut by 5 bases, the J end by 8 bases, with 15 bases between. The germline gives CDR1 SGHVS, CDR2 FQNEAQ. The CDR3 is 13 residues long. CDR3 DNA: TGTGCCAGCAGCCCACTAGGGGAGGCCGGCTACACCTTC. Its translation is CASSPLGEAGYTF.

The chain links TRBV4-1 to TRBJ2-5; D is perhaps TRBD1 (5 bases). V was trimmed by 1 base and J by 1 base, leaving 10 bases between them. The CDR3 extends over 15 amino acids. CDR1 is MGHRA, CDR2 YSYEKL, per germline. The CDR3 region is CASSQVPGLQETQYF. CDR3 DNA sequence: TGCGCCAGCAGCCAAGTCCCAGGGCTCCAAGAGACCCAGTACTTC.

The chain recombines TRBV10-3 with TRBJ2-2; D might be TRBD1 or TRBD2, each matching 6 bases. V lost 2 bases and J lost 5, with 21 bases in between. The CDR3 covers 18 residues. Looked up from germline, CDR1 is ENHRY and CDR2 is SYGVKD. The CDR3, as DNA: TGTGCCATCAGTGAGCTCCGGGGGCGCGAGTATCGGACCGGGGAGCTGTTTTTT. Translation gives CAISELRGREYRTGELFF.

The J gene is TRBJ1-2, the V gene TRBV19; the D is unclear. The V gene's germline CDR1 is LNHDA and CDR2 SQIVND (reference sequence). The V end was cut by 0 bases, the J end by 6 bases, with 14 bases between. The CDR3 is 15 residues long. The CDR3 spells CASSIDRGLGDGYTF. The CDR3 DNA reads TGTGCCAGTAGTATAGACAGAGGTCTAGGCGATGGCTACACCTTC.

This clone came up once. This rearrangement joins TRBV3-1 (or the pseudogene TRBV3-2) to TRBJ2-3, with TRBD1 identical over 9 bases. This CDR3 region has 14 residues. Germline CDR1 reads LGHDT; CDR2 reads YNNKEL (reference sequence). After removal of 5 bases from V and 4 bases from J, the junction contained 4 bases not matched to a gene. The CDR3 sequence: CASSAGTGPDTQYF. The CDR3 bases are TGTGCCAGCAGCGCCGGGACAGGGCCAGATACGCAGTATTTT.

The CDR3 protein is CASSVGIGVNYGYTF. DNA of the CDR3: TGTGCCAGCAGCGTAGGAATAGGAGTCAACTATGGCTACACCTTC. The chain is built from TRBV9 and TRBJ1-2; no firm D call. The germline V and J ends were trimmed by 0 bases and 2 bases, with 11 bases remaining between them. Germline CDR1 reads SGDLS; CDR2 reads YYNGEE. There are 15 residues in the CDR3.

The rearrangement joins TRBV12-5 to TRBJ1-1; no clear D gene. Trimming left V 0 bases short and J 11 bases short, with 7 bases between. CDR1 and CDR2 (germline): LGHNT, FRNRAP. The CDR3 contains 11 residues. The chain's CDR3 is CASGLVDLAFF. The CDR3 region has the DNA TGTGCTAGTGGTTTGGTTGACTTGGCTTTCTTT. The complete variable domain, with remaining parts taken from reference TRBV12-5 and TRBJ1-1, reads DARVTQTPRHKVTEMGQEVTMRCQPILGHNTVFWYRQTMMQGLELLAYFRNRAPLDDSGMPKDRFSAEMPDATLATLKIQPSEPRDSAVYFCASGLVDLAFFGQGTRLTVV.

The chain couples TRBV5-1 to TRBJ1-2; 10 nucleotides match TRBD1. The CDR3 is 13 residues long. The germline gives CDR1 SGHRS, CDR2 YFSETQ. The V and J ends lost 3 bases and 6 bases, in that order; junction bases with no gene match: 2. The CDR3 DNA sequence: TGCGCCAGCAGCTCAGGACAGGGGGATGGCTACACCTTC. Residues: CASSSGQGDGYTF.

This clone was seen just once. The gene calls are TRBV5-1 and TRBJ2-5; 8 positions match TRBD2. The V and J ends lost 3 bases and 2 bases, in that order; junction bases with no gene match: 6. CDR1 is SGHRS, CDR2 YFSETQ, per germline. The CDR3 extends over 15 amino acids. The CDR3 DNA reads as TGCGCCAGCAGCTACACTAGCGGCTTACAAGAGACCCAGTACTTC. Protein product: CASSYTSGLQETQYF.

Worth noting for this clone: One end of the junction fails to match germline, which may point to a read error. The CDR3 loop reads CASSATTEEIQYF. The CDR3, as DNA: TGTGCCAGCAGTGCGACTACAGAAGAGATCCAGTACTTC. This chain links TRBV12-3 or TRBV12-4 with TRBJ2-5, with TRBD2 as a possible D gene (5 bases). The CDR3 loop spans 13 amino acids.

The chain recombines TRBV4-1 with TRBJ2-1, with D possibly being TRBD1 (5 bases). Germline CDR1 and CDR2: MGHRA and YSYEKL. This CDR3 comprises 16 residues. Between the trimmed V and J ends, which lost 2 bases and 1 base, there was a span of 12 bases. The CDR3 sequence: CASSQFRDGSYNEQFF. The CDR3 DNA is TGCGCCAGCAGCCAATTCAGGGATGGGTCCTACAATGAGCAGTTCTTC.

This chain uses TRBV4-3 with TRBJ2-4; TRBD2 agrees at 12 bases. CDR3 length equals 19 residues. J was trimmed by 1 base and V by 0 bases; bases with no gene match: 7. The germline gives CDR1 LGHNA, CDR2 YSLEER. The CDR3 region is CASSQEPLAGGRAKNIQYF. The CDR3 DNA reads TGCGCCAGCAGCCAAGAACCCCTAGCGGGGGGGCGGGCCAAAAACATTCAGTACTTC.

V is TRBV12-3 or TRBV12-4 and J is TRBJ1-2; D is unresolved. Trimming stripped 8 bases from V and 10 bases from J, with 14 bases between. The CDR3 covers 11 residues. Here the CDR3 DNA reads TGTGCCAGCCGGGTCCTAAGTGACTACACCTTC. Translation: CASRVLSDYTF.

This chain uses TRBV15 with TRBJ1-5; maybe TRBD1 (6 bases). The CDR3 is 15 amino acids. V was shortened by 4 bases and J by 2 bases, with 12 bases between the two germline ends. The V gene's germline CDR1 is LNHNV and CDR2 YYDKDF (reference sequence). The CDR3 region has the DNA TGTGCCACCAGCATTCTACAGGGTGGCAATCAGCCCCAGCATTTT. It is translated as CATSILQGGNQPQHF.

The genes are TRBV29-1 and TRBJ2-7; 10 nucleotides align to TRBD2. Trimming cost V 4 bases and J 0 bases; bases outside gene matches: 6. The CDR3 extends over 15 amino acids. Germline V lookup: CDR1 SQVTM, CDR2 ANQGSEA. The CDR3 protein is CSVAPLAGSSYEQYF. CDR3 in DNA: TGCAGCGTTGCCCCACTAGCGGGGAGCTCCTACGAGCAGTACTTC.